Below, 4 T cell receptor beta chains from the same sample are listed, as sequenced in a study of T cell responses to AZD1222 COVID-19 vaccine. Method: immunoSEQ multiplex PCR; TCRdb's copy keeps in-frame clones and lacks some. The sample holds about 110,000 clones, 70% to 90% seen once. The sample consisted of peripheral blood, taken on day 0 of AZD1222 vaccination. The receptors were gathered from an adult in good health.

The rearrangement joins TRBV7-2 to TRBJ2-3; D is uncertain. Per germline, CDR1 SGHTA and CDR2 FQGNSA. CDR3 length: 12 amino acids. V lost 3 bases and J lost 11, with 12 bases in between. The CDR3, as DNA: TGTGCCAGCAGCTTCGAAGCCCCAGGGCAGTATTTT. Translation: CASSFEAPGQYF.

This chain uses TRBV6-2 or TRBV6-3 with TRBJ2-7; 11 bases agree with TRBD2. The germline V gene encodes CDR1 MNHEY and CDR2 SVGEGT. The V gene end was trimmed by 0 bases and the J gene end by 6 bases; junction bases not matched to a gene: 4. CDR3 length: 15 residues. The CDR3 here is CASSYSTSGVTEQYF. In nucleotides, the CDR3 is TGTGCCAGCAGTTACTCGACTAGCGGGGTAACCGAGCAGTACTTC.

The rearrangement links TRBV19 to TRBJ2-2; the D is unclear. The CDR3 contains 15 residues. V lost 2 bases to trimming and J lost 1 base, with 8 bases between them. Germline V CDR1 and CDR2: LNHDA, SQIVND (reference sequence). As DNA, the CDR3 is TGTGCCAGTAGTATATATCAGATGAACACCGGGGAGCTGTTTTTT. Amino acid sequence: CASSIYQMNTGELFF.

The rearrangement joins TRBV19 to TRBJ1-3; 7 bases fit TRBD1. Germline V gives CDR1 LNHDA, CDR2 SQIVND (reference sequence). This CDR3 has 15 amino acids. Unmatched junction bases numbered 8, after V lost 9 bases and J lost 0 bases. CDR3 in amino acids: CASMDRRNSGNTIYF. CDR3 nucleotides: TGTGCCAGCATGGACAGGCGAAACTCTGGAAACACCATATATTTT.